Given below is one TCR beta chain in context. Its antigen is unknown. TCRdb keeps only in-frame clones here, not all; method: immunoSEQ multiplex PCR. The profile shows tens of thousands of clones, over 90% of them singletons. The data were taken from a study of cytomegalovirus exposure and HLA in healthy donors. Germline CDR1 and CDR2: MNHNY and SVGAGI (reference sequence). The CDR3 length is 16 residues. The trim removed 6 bases at V and 3 bases at J, leaving 13 bases unmatched. Study-level findings and limits: Researchers catalogued around 150 TCR beta chains as cytomegalovirus-associated. The classifier was said to identify cytomegalovirus status with high specificity and sensitivity.

The study drew the donors from its roughly 120-subject validation cohort, separate from the roughly 710-subject first cohort. The receptor was isolated from a woman aged 18 to 35 in good health and CMV-seropositive. Sequencing used PBMCs. J is TRBJ2-7 and V is TRBV6-6; 8 bases agree with TRBD1. The CDR3 DNA sequence: TGTGCCAGCAGCAGGACAGGGACCACCTTATTCTACGAGCAGTACTTC. It yields the protein CASSRTGTTLFYEQYF.